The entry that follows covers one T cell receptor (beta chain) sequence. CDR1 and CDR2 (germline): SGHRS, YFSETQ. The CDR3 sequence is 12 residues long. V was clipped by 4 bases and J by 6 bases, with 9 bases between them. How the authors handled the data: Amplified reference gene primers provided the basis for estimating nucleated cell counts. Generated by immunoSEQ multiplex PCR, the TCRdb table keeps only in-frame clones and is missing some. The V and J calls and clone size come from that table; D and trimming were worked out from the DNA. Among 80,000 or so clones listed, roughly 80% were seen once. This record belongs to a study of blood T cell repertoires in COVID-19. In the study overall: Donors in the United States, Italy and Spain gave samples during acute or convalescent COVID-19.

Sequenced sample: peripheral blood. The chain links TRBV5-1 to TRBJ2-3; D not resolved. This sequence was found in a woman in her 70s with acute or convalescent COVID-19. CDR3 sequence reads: CASSPAGDTQYF. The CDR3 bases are TGCGCCAGCAGCCCGGCCGGGGATACGCAGTATTTT.